These 18 T cell receptor beta chains share one sample of origin, sequenced in a study of blood T cell repertoires in COVID-19 (TCRdb year 2020). The method behind the library was the immunoSEQ multiplex PCR assay. Drawn from immuneACCESS, this table holds only the in-frame rearrangements with V and J called that TCRdb kept. Clones are partly lost; checked studies trace under half to an unresolved V gene and leave the rest unexplained. Recorded for this sample are about 200,000 clones; over 80% of them occurred a single time. Around 1% of the sample is in the top ten clones. Sequenced sample: peripheral blood. Receptors originate from a man aged 55 to 70 with COVID-19, enrolled during active disease.

The chain uses TRBV4-2 and TRBJ1-5; no definite D call. Germline V lookup: CDR1 LGHNA, CDR2 YNFKEQ. The CDR3 length is 17 residues. Deletions cut 0 bases from V and 0 bases from J, with 12 bases between. The CDR3 bases are TGTGCCAGCAGCCAAGAATCTGCAGATTATAGCAATCAGCCCCAGCATTTT. Protein sequence: CASSQESADYSNQPQHF.

The CDR3 DNA sequence: TGCGCCAGCAGCGGGGAGACTTACGATGGCTACACCTTC. This encodes CASSGETYDGYTF. The chain recombines TRBV5-1 with TRBJ1-2; D not resolved. This CDR3 has 13 residues. Per the germline V gene, CDR1 is SGHRS and CDR2 is YFSETQ. V lost 4 bases to trimming and J lost 6 bases, with 13 bases between them.

The chain carries TRBV7-9 and TRBJ1-4; D gene ambiguous. CDR1 and CDR2 from the germline V gene are SEHNR and FQNEAQ (reference sequence). The CDR3 sequence is 12 residues long. Trimming stripped 5 bases from V and 5 bases from J, with 6 bases between. CDR3: CASSQVNEKLFF. Here the CDR3 DNA reads TGTGCCAGCAGCCAGGTCAATGAAAAACTGTTTTTT.

The chain has TRBV7-9 and TRBJ1-5; no firm D call. Germline V CDR1 and CDR2: SEHNR, FQNEAQ (reference sequence). Between the trimmed V and J ends, which lost 4 bases and 0 bases, there was a span of 10 bases. The CDR3 totals 15 residues. CDR3: CASSSPGDSNQPQHF. CDR3 sequence (DNA): TGTGCCAGCAGCTCCCCCGGGGATAGCAATCAGCCCCAGCATTTT.

This clone was counted only a few times. The V gene is TRBV10-2, the J gene TRBJ2-3, with 11 bases that match TRBD1. With V trimmed by 6 bases and J by 1 base, 3 bases remained unmatched. The CDR3 has 15 residues. Per germline, CDR1 WSHSY and CDR2 SAAADI. The CDR3 reads CASRKGQGGTDTQYF. The CDR3 nucleotides read TGCGCCAGCAGGAAGGGACAGGGGGGCACAGATACGCAGTATTTT.

This chain uses TRBV3-1 (or the pseudogene TRBV3-2) with TRBJ1-1, with a weak D call TRBD1 (6 bases). The CDR3 has 15 amino acids. Trimming removed 3 bases from V and 6 bases from J, with 17 bases in between. Looked up from germline, CDR1 is LGHDT and CDR2 is YNNKEL (reference sequence). Here the CDR3 reads CASSHTQGTGAEAFF. In DNA, the CDR3 is TGTGCCAGCAGCCACACCCAGGGGACCGGCGCTGAAGCTTTCTTT.

The CDR3 is CASSSAGTGKLGEQFF. CDR3 nucleotide sequence: TGTGCCAGTAGTTCAGCCGGGACAGGGAAATTGGGTGAGCAGTTCTTC. V usage is TRBV19 and J usage is TRBJ2-1, with TRBD1 matching over 9 bases. Germline trimming cut 5 bases from V and 9 bases from J; bases unmatched to any gene: 14. Germline CDR1 LNHDA, CDR2 SQIVND (reference sequence). The CDR3 runs 16 residues.

The chain combines TRBV11-3 with TRBJ2-1; 8 bases are shared with TRBD1. Germline CDR1 and CDR2: SGHNT and YENEEA. The CDR3 sequence is 14 residues long. V gave up 3 bases and J gave up 8 bases; unmatched junction bases: 6. CDR3 bases: TGTGCCAGCAGCTTTAAGACAGGGGAATATGAGCAGTTCTTC. This sequence encodes CASSFKTGEYEQFF.

The chain employs TRBV19 and TRBJ1-1; D unclear. This CDR3 is built from 13 residues. Germline V gene sequence: CDR1 LNHDA, CDR2 SQIVND (reference sequence). V was pared by 6 bases and J by 0 bases, with 8 bases between. The CDR3 region is CASSAQVNTEAFF. Here the CDR3 DNA reads TGTGCCAGTAGCGCCCAGGTGAACACTGAAGCTTTCTTT.

This rearrangement joins TRBV6-2 or TRBV6-3 to TRBJ2-2; 7 positions match TRBD1. The CDR3 sequence is 15 residues long. J was trimmed by 0 bases and V by 5 bases; bases with no gene match: 3. Per germline, CDR1 MNHEY and CDR2 SVGEGT. DNA for the CDR3: TGTGCCAGCAGTACGGGACAGTCGAACACCGGGGAGCTGTTTTTT. It translates to CASSTGQSNTGELFF.

This chain joins TRBV6-5 and TRBJ1-1, with a possible D match to TRBD1 (5 bases). Trimming took off 6 bases at V and 3 bases at J, with 11 bases between the two ends. There are 13 residues in the CDR3. The V gene's germline CDR1 is MNHEY and CDR2 SVGAGI. CDR3 coding DNA: TGTGCCAGCAGGGGATCGGGGGACACTGAAGCTTTCTTT. The encoded protein is CASRGSGDTEAFF.

For the CDR3, the DNA is TGTGCCAGCAGTGAAAAGCGGGAGGGAAATCAGCCCCAGCATTTT. Translation gives CASSEKREGNQPQHF. The chain carries TRBV6-1 and TRBJ1-5; D is ambiguous. The CDR3 spans 15 residues. Trimming removed 2 bases at V and 4 bases at J, with 12 bases between. Per the germline V gene, CDR1 is MNHNS and CDR2 is SASEGT.

V usage is TRBV27 and J usage is TRBJ1-2; D is perhaps TRBD1 (6 bases). Germline lookup yields CDR1 MNHEY and CDR2 SMNVEV (reference sequence). V lost 5 bases and J lost 6, with 19 bases in between. This CDR3 has 15 amino acids. The chain's CDR3 is CASSHSGGAGDGYTF. CDR3 in DNA: TGTGCCAGCAGTCACTCGGGGGGGGCAGGCGATGGCTACACCTTC.

This clone has just one count. V is TRBV30 and J is TRBJ2-7, with TRBD1 matching over 9 bases. Germline V gives CDR1 GTSNPN, CDR2 SVGIG (reference sequence). The CDR3 extends over 13 amino acids. The V gene end was trimmed by 7 bases and the J gene end by 0 bases; junction bases not matched to a gene: 4. The chain's CDR3 is CALGTGLSYEQYF. CDR3 DNA sequence: TGTGCCTTGGGGACAGGGCTCTCCTACGAGCAGTACTTC.

V and J are TRBV11-2 and TRBJ1-1; perhaps TRBD1 as D (6 bases). Trimming stripped 4 bases from V and 0 bases from J, with 12 bases between. CDR1 and CDR2 (germline): SGHAT, FQNNGV. The CDR3 consists of 15 residues. The CDR3 region is CASSSGVNVNTEAFF. CDR3 sequence (DNA): TGTGCCAGCAGCTCAGGGGTGAACGTGAACACTGAAGCTTTCTTT.

V and J are TRBV6-5 and TRBJ1-2, with D possibly matching TRBD1 (5 bases). The CDR3 extends over 15 amino acids. CDR1 and CDR2 (germline): MNHEY, SVGAGI. The V gene lost 5 bases and the J gene lost 2 bases, with 15 bases spanning the gap. Here the CDR3 reads CASSTTSTGNYGYTF. CDR3 sequence (DNA): TGTGCCAGCAGTACGACATCCACAGGCAACTATGGCTACACCTTC.

The chain links TRBV5-1 to TRBJ2-1; D possibly corresponds to TRBD2 (6 bases). The germline V gene has CDR1 SGHRS and CDR2 YFSETQ. The V end was cut by 3 bases, the J end by 7 bases, with 14 bases between. The CDR3 is 14 amino acids. This chain's CDR3 is CASSWRGAKNEQFF. The CDR3 DNA reads as TGCGCCAGCAGCTGGAGGGGCGCGAAGAATGAGCAGTTCTTC.

CDR3: CASSLRGPGEQYF. CDR3 bases: TGTGCCAGCAGTTTAAGGGGGCCCGGCGAGCAGTACTTC. The chain carries TRBV27 and TRBJ2-7; 7 positions match TRBD1. The CDR3 is 13 amino acids. V trimming: 2 bases; J trimming: 6 bases; junction bases outside the gene matches: 4. Per germline, CDR1 MNHEY and CDR2 SMNVEV (reference sequence).